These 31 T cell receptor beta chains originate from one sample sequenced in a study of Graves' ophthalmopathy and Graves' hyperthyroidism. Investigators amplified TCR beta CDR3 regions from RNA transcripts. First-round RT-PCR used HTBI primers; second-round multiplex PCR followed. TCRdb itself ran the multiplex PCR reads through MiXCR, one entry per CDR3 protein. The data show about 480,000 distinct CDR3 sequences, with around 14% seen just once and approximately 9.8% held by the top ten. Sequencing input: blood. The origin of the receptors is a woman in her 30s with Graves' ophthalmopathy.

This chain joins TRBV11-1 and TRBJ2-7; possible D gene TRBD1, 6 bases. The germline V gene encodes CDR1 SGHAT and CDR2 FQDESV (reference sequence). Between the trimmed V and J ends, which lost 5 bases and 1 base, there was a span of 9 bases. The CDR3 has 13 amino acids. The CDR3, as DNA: TGTGCCAGCAGCGCGGACAGATCCTACGAGCAGTACTTC. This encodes CASSADRSYEQYF.

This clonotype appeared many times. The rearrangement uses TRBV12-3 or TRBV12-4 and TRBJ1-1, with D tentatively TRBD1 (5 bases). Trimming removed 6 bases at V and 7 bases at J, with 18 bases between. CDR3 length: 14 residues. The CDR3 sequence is CASSSPGGSLEAFF. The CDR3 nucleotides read TGTGCCAGCAGCTCCCCCGGGGGGTCCCTTGAAGCTTTCTTT.

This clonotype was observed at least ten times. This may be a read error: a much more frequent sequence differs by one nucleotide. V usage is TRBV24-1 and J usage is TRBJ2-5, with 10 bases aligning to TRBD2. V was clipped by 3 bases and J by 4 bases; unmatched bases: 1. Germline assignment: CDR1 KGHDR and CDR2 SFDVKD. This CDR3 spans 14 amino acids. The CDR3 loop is CATSDPSGRETQYF. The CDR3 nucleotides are TGTGCCACCAGTGATCCTAGCGGGAGAGAGACCCAGTACTTC.

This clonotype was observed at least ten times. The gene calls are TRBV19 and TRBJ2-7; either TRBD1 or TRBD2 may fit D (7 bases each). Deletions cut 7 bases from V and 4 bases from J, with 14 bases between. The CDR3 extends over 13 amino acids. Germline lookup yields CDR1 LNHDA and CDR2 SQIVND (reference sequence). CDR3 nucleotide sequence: TGTGCCAGTACCCCCAGGGGGGGGTACGAGCAGTACTTC. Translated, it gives CASTPRGGYEQYF.

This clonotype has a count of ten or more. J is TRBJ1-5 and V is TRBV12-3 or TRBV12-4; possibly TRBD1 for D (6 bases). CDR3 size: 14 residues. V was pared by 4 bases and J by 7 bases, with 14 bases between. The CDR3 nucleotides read TGTGCCAGCAGTTCGGAACAGGGAGCCCAGCCCCAGCATTTT. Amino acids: CASSSEQGAQPQHF.

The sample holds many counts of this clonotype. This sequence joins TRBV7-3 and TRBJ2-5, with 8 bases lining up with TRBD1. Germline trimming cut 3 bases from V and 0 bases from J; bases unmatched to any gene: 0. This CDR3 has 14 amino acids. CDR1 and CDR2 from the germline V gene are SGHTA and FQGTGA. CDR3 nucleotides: TGTGCCAGCAGCTTGGACAGGGACCAAGAGACCCAGTACTTC. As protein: CASSLDRDQETQYF.

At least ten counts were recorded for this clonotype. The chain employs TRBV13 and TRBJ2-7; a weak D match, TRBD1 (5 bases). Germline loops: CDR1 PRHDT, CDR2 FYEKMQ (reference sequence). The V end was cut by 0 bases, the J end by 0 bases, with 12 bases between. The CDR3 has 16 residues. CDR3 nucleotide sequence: TGTGCCAGCAGCTTAGGCCGACAGTCTAGCTCCTACGAGCAGTACTTC. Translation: CASSLGRQSSSYEQYF.

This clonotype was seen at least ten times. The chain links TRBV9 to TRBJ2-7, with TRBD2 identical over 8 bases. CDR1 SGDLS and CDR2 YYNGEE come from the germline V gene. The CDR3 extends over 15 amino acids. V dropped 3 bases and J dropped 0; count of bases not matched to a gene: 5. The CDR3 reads CASSESGSGSYEQYF. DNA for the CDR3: TGTGCCAGCAGCGAAAGCGGGAGTGGCTCCTACGAGCAGTACTTC.

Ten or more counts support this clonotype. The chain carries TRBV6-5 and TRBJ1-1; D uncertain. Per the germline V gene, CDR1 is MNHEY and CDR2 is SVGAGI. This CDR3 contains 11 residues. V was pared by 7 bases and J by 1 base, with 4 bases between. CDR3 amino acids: CASKRNTEAFF. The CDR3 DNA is TGTGCCAGCAAGCGGAACACTGAAGCTTTCTTT.

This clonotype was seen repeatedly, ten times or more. The CDR3 coding sequence is TGTGCCAGCAGTGAAGCGCTTGGGGAAAGCAATCAGCCCCAGCATTTT. It translates to CASSEALGESNQPQHF. V and J are TRBV2 and TRBJ1-5; D is unresolved. Germline V gene lookup returns CDR1 SNHLY and CDR2 FYNNEI. CDR3 size: 16 residues. V lost 0 bases, J lost 1 base, and 10 bases lay in between. The complete variable domain, with remaining parts taken from reference TRBV2 and TRBJ1-5, reads EPEVTQTPSHQVTQMGQEVILRCVPISNHLYFYWYRQILGQKVEFLVSFYNNEISEKSEIFDDQFSVERPDGSNFTLKIRSTKLEDSAMYFCASSEALGESNQPQHFGDGTRLSIL.

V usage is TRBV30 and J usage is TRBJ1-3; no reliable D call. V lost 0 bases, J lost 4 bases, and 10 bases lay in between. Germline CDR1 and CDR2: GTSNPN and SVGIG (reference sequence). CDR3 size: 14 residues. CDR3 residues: CAWSVSLSGNTIYF. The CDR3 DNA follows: TGTGCCTGGAGTGTATCCTTATCAGGAAACACCATATATTTT.

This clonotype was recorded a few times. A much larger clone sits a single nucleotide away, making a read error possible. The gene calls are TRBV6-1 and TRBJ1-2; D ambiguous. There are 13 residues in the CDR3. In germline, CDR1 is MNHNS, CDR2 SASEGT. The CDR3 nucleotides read TGTTCCAGCACCACGGAGACAAACTATGGCTACACCTTC. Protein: CSSTTETNYGYTF.

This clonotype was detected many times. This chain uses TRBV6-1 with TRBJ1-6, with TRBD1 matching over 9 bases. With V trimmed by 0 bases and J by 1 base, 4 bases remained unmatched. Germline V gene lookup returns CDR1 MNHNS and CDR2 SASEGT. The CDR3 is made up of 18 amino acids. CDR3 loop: CASSEAGQGRSYNSPLHF. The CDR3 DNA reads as TGTGCCAGCAGTGAAGCGGGACAGGGTCGGTCCTATAATTCACCCCTCCACTTT.

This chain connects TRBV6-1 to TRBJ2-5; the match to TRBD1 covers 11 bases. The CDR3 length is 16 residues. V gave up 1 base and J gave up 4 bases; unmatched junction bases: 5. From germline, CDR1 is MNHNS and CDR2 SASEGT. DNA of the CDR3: TGTGCCAGCAGTGAAGAAGGTGGACAGGGGGCAGAGACCCAGTACTTC. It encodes CASSEEGGQGAETQYF.

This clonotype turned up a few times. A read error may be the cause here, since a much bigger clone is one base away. This CDR3 is CSASRTSVGEQYV. The CDR3 nucleotides read TGCAGTGCCTCAAGGACGTCTGTTGGCGAGCAGTACGTC. The genes are TRBV20-1 and TRBJ2-7, with D uncertain. The CDR3 is made up of 13 amino acids. Germline V CDR1 and CDR2: DFQATT, SNEGSKA (reference sequence). The V gene lost 6 bases and the J gene lost 6 bases, with 18 bases spanning the gap.

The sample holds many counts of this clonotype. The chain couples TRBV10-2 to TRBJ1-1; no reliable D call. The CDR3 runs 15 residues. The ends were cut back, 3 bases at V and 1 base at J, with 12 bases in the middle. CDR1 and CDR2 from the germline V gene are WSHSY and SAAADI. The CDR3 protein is CASSDPEVTNTEAFF. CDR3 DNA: TGCGCCAGCAGTGACCCGGAAGTAACGAACACTGAAGCTTTCTTT.

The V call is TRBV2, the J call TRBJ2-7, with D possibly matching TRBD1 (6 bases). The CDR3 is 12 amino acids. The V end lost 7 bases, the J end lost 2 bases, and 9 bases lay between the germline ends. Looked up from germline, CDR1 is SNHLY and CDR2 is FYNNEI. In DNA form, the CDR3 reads TGTGCCAGCAACAGGGAAACCTACGAGCAGTACTTC. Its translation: CASNRETYEQYF. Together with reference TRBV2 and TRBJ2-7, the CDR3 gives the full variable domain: EPEVTQTPSHQVTQMGQEVILRCVPISNHLYFYWYRQILGQKVEFLVSFYNNEISEKSEIFDDQFSVERPDGSNFTLKIRSTKLEDSAMYFCASNRETYEQYFGPGTRLTVT.

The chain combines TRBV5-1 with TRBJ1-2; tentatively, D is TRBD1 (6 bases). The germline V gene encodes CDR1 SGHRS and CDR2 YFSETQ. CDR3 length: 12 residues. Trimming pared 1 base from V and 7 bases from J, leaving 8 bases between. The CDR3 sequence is CASSLMDSGYTF. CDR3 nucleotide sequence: TGCGCCAGCAGCTTGATGGACAGTGGCTACACCTTC. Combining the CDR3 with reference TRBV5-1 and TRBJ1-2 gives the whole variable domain KAGVTQTPRYLIKTRGQQVTLSCSPISGHRSVSWYQQTPGQGLQFLFEYFSETQRNKGNFPGRFSGRQFSNSRSEMNVSTLELGDSALYLCASSLMDSGYTFGSGTRLTVV.

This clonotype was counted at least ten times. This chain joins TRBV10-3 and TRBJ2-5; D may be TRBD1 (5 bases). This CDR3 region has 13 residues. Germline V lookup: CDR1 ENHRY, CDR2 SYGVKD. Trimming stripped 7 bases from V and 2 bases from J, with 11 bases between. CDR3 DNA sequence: TGTGCCATCAAAGGACAACATCAAGAGACCCAGTACTTC. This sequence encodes CAIKGQHQETQYF.

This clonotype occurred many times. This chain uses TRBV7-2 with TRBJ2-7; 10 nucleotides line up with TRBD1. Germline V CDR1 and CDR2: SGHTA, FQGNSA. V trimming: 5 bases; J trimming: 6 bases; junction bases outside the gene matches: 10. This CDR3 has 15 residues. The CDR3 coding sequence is TGTGCCAGCAGCCCGACGACAGGGGGCACTGGCGAGCAGTACTTC. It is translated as CASSPTTGGTGEQYF.

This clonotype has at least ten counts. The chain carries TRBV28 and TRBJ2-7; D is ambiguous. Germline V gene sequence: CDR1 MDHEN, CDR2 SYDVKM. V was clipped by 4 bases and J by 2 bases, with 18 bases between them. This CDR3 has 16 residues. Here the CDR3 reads CASSSWADVDPYEQYF. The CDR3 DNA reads TGTGCCAGCAGTTCGTGGGCGGACGTAGATCCCTACGAGCAGTACTTC. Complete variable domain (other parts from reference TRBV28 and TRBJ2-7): DVKVTQSSRYLVKRTGEKVFLECVQDMDHENMFWYRQDPGLGLRLIYFSYDVKMKEKGDIPEGYSVSREKKERFSLILESASTNQTSMYLCASSSWADVDPYEQYFGPGTRLTVT.

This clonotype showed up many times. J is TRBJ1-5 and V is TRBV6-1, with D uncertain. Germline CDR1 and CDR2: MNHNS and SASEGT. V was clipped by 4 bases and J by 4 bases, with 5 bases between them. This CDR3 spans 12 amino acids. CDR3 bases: TGTGCCAGCAGTGGTATTAATCAGCCCCAGCATTTT. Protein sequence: CASSGINQPQHF.

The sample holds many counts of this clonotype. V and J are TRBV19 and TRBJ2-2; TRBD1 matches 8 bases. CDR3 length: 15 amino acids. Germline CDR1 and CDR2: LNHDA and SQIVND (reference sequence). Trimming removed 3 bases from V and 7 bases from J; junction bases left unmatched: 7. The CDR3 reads CASSIRQGAGGELFF. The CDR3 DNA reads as TGTGCCAGTAGTATTCGGCAGGGGGCCGGCGGGGAGCTGTTTTTT.

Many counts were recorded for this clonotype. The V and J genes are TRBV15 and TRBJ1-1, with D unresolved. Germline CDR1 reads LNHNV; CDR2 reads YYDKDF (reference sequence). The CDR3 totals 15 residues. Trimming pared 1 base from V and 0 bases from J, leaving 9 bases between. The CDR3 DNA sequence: TGTGCCACCAGCAGAGTGCGGGTAATGAACACTGAAGCTTTCTTT. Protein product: CATSRVRVMNTEAFF.

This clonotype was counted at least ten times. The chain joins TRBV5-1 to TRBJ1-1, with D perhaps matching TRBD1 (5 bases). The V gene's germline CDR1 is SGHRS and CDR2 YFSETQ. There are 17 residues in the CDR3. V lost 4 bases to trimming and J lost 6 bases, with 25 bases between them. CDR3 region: CASSKTALRPLVAEAFF. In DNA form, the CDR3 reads TGCGCCAGCAGCAAGACAGCTCTGAGGCCTTTAGTCGCTGAAGCTTTCTTT.

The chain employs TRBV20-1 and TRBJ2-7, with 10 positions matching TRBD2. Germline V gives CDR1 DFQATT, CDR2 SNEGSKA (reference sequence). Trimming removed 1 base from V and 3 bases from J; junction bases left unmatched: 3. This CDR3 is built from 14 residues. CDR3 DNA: TGCAGTGCTAGAGTCGGGACTAGCGTCTACGAGCAGTACTTC. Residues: CSARVGTSVYEQYF.

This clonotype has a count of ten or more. DNA for the CDR3: TGTGCCAGCAGTGTAGGATTCTACGAGCAGTACTTC. Amino acids: CASSVGFYEQYF. This chain connects TRBV6-1 to TRBJ2-7, with unresolved D. V lost 4 bases to trimming and J lost 3 bases, with 7 bases between them. Germline values: CDR1 MNHNS, CDR2 SASEGT. CDR3 length: 12 residues.

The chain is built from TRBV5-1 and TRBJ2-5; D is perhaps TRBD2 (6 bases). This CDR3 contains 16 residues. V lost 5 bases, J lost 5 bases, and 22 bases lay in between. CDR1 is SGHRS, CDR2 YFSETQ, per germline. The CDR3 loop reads CASRPLGGPVVETQYF. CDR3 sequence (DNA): TGCGCCAGCAGGCCACTTGGAGGGCCGGTTGTGGAGACCCAGTACTTC.

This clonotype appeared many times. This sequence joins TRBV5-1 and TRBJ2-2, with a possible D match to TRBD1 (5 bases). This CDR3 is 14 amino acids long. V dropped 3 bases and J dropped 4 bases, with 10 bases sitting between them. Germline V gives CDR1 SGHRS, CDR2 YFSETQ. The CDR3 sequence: CASSWTLSTGELFF. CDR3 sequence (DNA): TGCGCCAGCAGCTGGACACTGTCCACCGGGGAGCTGTTTTTT.

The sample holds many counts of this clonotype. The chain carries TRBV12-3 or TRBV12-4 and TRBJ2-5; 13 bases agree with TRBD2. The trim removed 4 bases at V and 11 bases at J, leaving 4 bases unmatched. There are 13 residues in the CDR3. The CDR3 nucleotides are TGTGCCAGCAGTTCGGGACTAGCGGGGTTTCAGTACTTC. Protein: CASSSGLAGFQYF.

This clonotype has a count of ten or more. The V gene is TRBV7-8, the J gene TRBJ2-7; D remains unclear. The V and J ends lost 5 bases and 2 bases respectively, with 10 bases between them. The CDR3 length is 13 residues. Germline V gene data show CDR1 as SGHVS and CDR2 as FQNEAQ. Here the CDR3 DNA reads TGTGCCAGCAGCGTCCTACCGACCTACGAGCAGTACTTC. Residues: CASSVLPTYEQYF.